What follows are 19 T cell receptor beta chains derived from one specimen sequenced in a study of CD8 T cells in ankylosing spondylitis. TCRdb reanalysed the 5' RACE reads using MiXCR and keeps one entry per CDR3 protein. The table lists roughly 230,000 distinct CDR3 sequences, roughly a tenth of them singletons. Sequencing was done on a sample of blood, either unsorted or a sorted T cell fraction (not recorded which). The receptors here all came from a male donor with ankylosing spondylitis or in good health (not recorded which).

Many counts were recorded for this clonotype. The chain uses TRBV20-1 and TRBJ2-7; D may correspond to TRBD1 or TRBD2 (5 bases each). Trimming took 6 bases from V and 5 from J, leaving 14 bases between them. This CDR3 is built from 12 residues. Germline V CDR1 and CDR2: DFQATT, SNEGSKA (reference sequence). The CDR3 bases are TGCAGTGCCCAGGGACGGAGAGACGAGCAGTACTTC. Protein: CSAQGRRDEQYF.

At least ten counts were recorded for this clonotype. CDR3 DNA sequence: TGTGCCAGCATCCCGACTAGCGGGAACCACAATGAGCAGTTCTTC. Residues: CASIPTSGNHNEQFF. V usage is TRBV7-8 and J usage is TRBJ2-1, with 11 bases fitting TRBD2. Losses at the gene ends were 7 bases for V and 5 bases for J; bases not matched to a gene: 7. The CDR3 consists of 15 residues. In germline, CDR1 is SGHVS, CDR2 FQNEAQ.

This clonotype was detected many times. The chain recombines TRBV11-1 with TRBJ1-1; 7 bases are shared with TRBD1. The CDR3 is 19 residues long. From germline, CDR1 is SGHAT and CDR2 FQDESV (reference sequence). Germline trimming cut 3 bases from V and 0 bases from J; bases unmatched to any gene: 16. The CDR3 sequence is CASSLVTLRDRDMNTEAFF. The CDR3 DNA reads as TGTGCCAGCAGCTTGGTAACTCTCCGGGACAGAGATATGAACACTGAAGCTTTCTTT.

This clonotype turned up a few times. The chain links TRBV4-2 to TRBJ2-3, with 8 bases fitting TRBD2. Trimming took 0 bases from V and 1 from J; bases not matched to a gene: 3. In germline, CDR1 is LGHNA, CDR2 YNFKEQ. CDR3 size: 16 residues. This CDR3 is CASSQETSGGTDTQYF. The CDR3 nucleotides read TGTGCCAGCAGCCAAGAAACTAGCGGAGGCACAGATACGCAGTATTTT.

This clonotype was detected ten times or more. The chain employs TRBV2 and TRBJ2-3; 8 bases map to TRBD1. In germline, CDR1 is SNHLY, CDR2 FYNNEI. The CDR3 runs to 16 residues. The V and J ends lost 6 bases and 2 bases, in that order; junction bases with no gene match: 10. DNA of the CDR3: TGTGCCAGCAGCGCAATCTCAGGGGGCTACACAGATACGCAGTATTTT. It codes for CASSAISGGYTDTQYF.

This clonotype has a count of ten or more. This chain connects TRBV5-4 to TRBJ1-2; TRBD1 agrees at 10 bases. Germline CDR1 SGHNT, CDR2 YYREEE (reference sequence). This CDR3 contains 14 residues. Trimming took 4 bases from V and 6 from J; bases not matched to a gene: 6. The CDR3 loop is CASSQDRGNNGYTF. The CDR3 DNA follows: TGTGCCAGCAGCCAGGACAGGGGGAATAATGGCTACACCTTC.

This clonotype turned up a few times. The chain joins TRBV18 to TRBJ1-4; D is possibly TRBD1 (5 bases). This CDR3 spans 14 amino acids. Germline lookup yields CDR1 KGHSH and CDR2 LQKENI. With 0 bases removed from V and 3 bases from J, the gap between germline ends came to 5 bases. CDR3 residues: CASSPPGANEKLFF. The CDR3 DNA is TGTGCCAGCTCACCACCAGGGGCTAATGAAAAACTGTTTTTT.

This clonotype was detected many times. The V and J genes are TRBV20-1 and TRBJ2-3; the D gene is possibly TRBD2 (6 bases). V was clipped by 4 bases and J by 1 base, with 12 bases between them. The germline V gene has CDR1 DFQATT and CDR2 SNEGSKA (reference sequence). CDR3 size: 14 residues. The CDR3 DNA is TGCAGTGCTACCCGCGGCGGGGGCACAGATACGCAGTATTTT. Its translation is CSATRGGGTDTQYF.

At least ten counts were recorded for this clonotype. This rearrangement joins TRBV11-2 to TRBJ1-5; TRBD1 matches at 9 bases. CDR3 length equals 15 residues. Germline lookup yields CDR1 SGHAT and CDR2 FQNNGV. The V segment lost 5 bases and the J segment 7 bases; nucleotides outside the gene matches: 9. CDR3 DNA sequence: TGTGCCAGCAGCATAAACAGGGGGCCGCGACAGCCCCAGCATTTT. Amino acids: CASSINRGPRQPQHF.

This clonotype was found many times. The chain uses TRBV6-1 and TRBJ1-2; D is perhaps TRBD1 (5 bases). The V end was cut by 2 bases, the J end by 6 bases, with 10 bases between. There are 13 residues in the CDR3. Germline CDR1 is MNHNS and CDR2 is SASEGT. The chain's CDR3 is CASSEPGRDGYTF. In nucleotides, the CDR3 is TGTGCCAGCAGTGAACCAGGGCGGGATGGCTACACCTTC.

Only a few counts were recorded for this clonotype. The chain employs TRBV25-1 and TRBJ1-1; 10 bases agree with TRBD1. Germline V gene lookup returns CDR1 MGHDK and CDR2 SYGVNS. V lost 1 base, J lost 0 bases, and 8 bases stayed unmatched. CDR3 length: 18 residues. CDR3 region: CASSESPGQGGMNTEAFF. The CDR3 DNA reads TGTGCCAGCAGTGAATCTCCCGGACAGGGGGGTATGAACACTGAAGCTTTCTTT.

This clonotype showed up many times. The rearrangement joins TRBV2 to TRBJ1-1; D is unclear. CDR3 length equals 13 residues. Germline V gives CDR1 SNHLY, CDR2 FYNNEI. The V gene lost 2 bases and the J gene lost 1 base, with 5 bases spanning the gap. The CDR3 protein is CASSELENTEAFF. The CDR3 DNA sequence: TGTGCCAGCAGTGAATTGGAGAACACTGAAGCTTTCTTT.

In this sample, this clonotype turned up many times. The J gene is TRBJ1-4, the V gene TRBV15; 9 bases are shared with TRBD1. The CDR3 has 16 amino acids. Germline V gives CDR1 LNHNV, CDR2 YYDKDF (reference sequence). V shed 0 bases, J shed 2 bases, and the junction held 1 base outside the gene matches. This CDR3 reads CATSREQGATNEKLFF. CDR3 in DNA: TGTGCCACCAGCAGAGAACAGGGGGCGACTAATGAAAAACTGTTTTTT. The complete variable domain, with remaining parts taken from reference TRBV15 and TRBJ1-4, reads DAMVIQNPRYQVTQFGKPVTLSCSQTLNHNVMYWYQQKSSQAPKLLFHYYDKDFNNEADTPDNFQSRRPNTSFCFLDIRSPGLGDTAMYLCATSREQGATNEKLFFGSGTQLSVL.

Ten or more counts support this clonotype. The chain uses TRBV5-1 and TRBJ1-1; D gene unclear. Germline V gives CDR1 SGHRS, CDR2 YFSETQ. Trimming took 0 bases from V and 3 from J, leaving 9 bases between them. This CDR3 is built from 14 residues. The CDR3 region is CASSLGSLDTEAFF. The DNA for the CDR3 is TGCGCCAGCAGCTTGGGATCCCTCGACACTGAAGCTTTCTTT.

In its sample, this clonotype was seen many times. V is TRBV25-1 and J is TRBJ2-1; 8 bases are shared with TRBD2. Germline V gene data show CDR1 as MGHDK and CDR2 as SYGVNS. The length of the CDR3 is 19 residues. Losses at the gene ends were 4 bases for V and 3 bases for J; bases not matched to a gene: 17. This chain's CDR3 is CASSGRELADSPYYNEQFF. As DNA, the CDR3 is TGTGCCAGCAGTGGAAGGGAACTAGCGGATTCCCCCTACTACAATGAGCAGTTCTTC.

This clonotype came up many times. The rearrangement uses TRBV29-1 and TRBJ1-2, with TRBD1 identical over 8 bases. This CDR3 contains 13 residues. Trimming at V came to 6 bases and at J to 5 bases, leaving 8 bases not matched to a gene. CDR1 SQVTM and CDR2 ANQGSEA come from the germline V gene. As DNA, the CDR3 is TGCAGCGTCGAGGGGGACAGGACATATGGCTACACCTTC. Translated: CSVEGDRTYGYTF.

There are a few counts of this clonotype. The chain uses TRBV10-1 and TRBJ1-4; 7 nucleotides align to TRBD1. The CDR3 sequence is 18 residues long. The germline CDR1 and CDR2 sequences are WNHNN and SYGVQD (reference sequence). V was pared by 5 bases and J by 1 base, with 13 bases of the junction left unmatched. The CDR3 DNA reads TGCGCCAGCAGTTTTTGTACAGGGGCGAGTGGAACTAATGAAAAACTGTTTTTT. Translating it yields CASSFCTGASGTNEKLFF.

This clonotype has ten or more counts. V is TRBV24-1 and J is TRBJ2-3; TRBD1 might be the D (6 bases). V was shortened by 5 bases and J by 6 bases, with 11 bases between the two germline ends. CDR3 size: 13 residues. Germline V gene data show CDR1 as KGHDR and CDR2 as SFDVKD. The CDR3 spells CATSVAGVDTQYF. The CDR3 bases are TGTGCCACCAGTGTCGCAGGGGTGGATACGCAGTATTTT.

This clonotype occurred many times. This CDR3 reads CSALIEGGYEQYF. The DNA of the CDR3 is TGCAGTGCCCTCATAGAGGGAGGCTACGAGCAGTACTTC. The rearrangement joins TRBV20-1 to TRBJ2-7, with TRBD2 as a possible D gene (6 bases). Germline-derived CDR1 and CDR2 are DFQATT and SNEGSKA (reference sequence). Trimming shortened V by 6 bases and J by 3 bases, and 15 bases separated the two germline ends. This CDR3 comprises 13 residues.